A single sample is the source of the 15 T cell receptor beta chains below, sequenced in a study of shared clonotypes between healthy human individuals. The method was immunoSEQ multiplex PCR; TCRdb's version includes in-frame clones alone and lacks a portion of them. The sample lists approximately 1,500,000 clones, roughly 97% occurring once. Sequenced: naive CD4+ T cells sorted from blood. Subset specified: CD45RA+ positively selected. These receptors were taken from a young man in good health.

This clone was recorded only once. The rearrangement links TRBV10-3 to TRBJ2-5; no reliable D call. The V and J ends lost 3 bases and 5 bases respectively, with 13 bases between them. The CDR3 length is 14 residues. Germline V gene sequence: CDR1 ENHRY, CDR2 SYGVKD. This chain's CDR3 is CAISEDQRRETQYF. DNA of the CDR3: TGTGCCATCAGTGAAGACCAGCGACGGGAGACCCAGTACTTC.

The J gene is TRBJ2-4, the V gene TRBV7-9, with D perhaps given as TRBD1 or TRBD2 (5 bases each). V dropped 2 bases and J dropped 3 bases, with 17 bases sitting between them. CDR3 size: 17 residues. Germline V gene lookup returns CDR1 SEHNR and CDR2 FQNEAQ (reference sequence). CDR3 residues: CASSLRGSVRGKNIQYF. The CDR3 DNA sequence: TGTGCCAGCAGCTTAAGGGGTTCTGTGAGGGGCAAAAACATTCAGTACTTC.

The chain recombines TRBV19 with TRBJ1-5; D may be TRBD1 (6 bases). Between the trimmed V and J ends, which lost 5 bases and 7 bases, there was a span of 15 bases. Germline assignment: CDR1 LNHDA and CDR2 SQIVND (reference sequence). This CDR3 has 14 amino acids. CDR3 region: CASSANRVRQPQHF. Written as DNA, the CDR3 is TGTGCCAGTAGTGCCAACAGGGTAAGGCAGCCCCAGCATTTT.

The CDR3 sequence: CASSPGPFDEETQYF. DNA of the CDR3: TGCGCCAGCAGCCCGGGACCATTTGATGAGGAGACCCAGTACTTC. The chain carries TRBV5-1 and TRBJ2-5, with D tentatively TRBD1 or TRBD2 (5 bases each). This CDR3 contains 15 residues. Trimming pared 4 bases from V and 5 bases from J, leaving 18 bases between. Germline values: CDR1 SGHRS, CDR2 YFSETQ.

This clone was observed a few times. The chain links TRBV7-8 to TRBJ2-7; no reliable D call. Germline CDR1 reads SGHVS; CDR2 reads FQNEAQ. V lost 1 base and J 1 base, leaving 14 bases between the germline ends. The CDR3 extends over 16 amino acids. The CDR3 DNA reads as TGTGCCAGCAGCTTAGTTGTCGCGGTTAAGTCCTACGAGCAGTACTTC. Protein sequence: CASSLVVAVKSYEQYF. Variable domain in full (rest from reference TRBV7-8 and TRBJ2-7): GAGVSQSPRYKVAKRGQDVALRCDPISGHVSLFWYQQALGQGPEFLTYFQNEAQLDKSGLPSDRFFAERPEGSVSTLKIQRTQQEDSAVYLCASSLVVAVKSYEQYFGPGTRLTVT.

This chain joins TRBV27 and TRBJ2-1; 7 nucleotides align to TRBD2. Germline V gene data show CDR1 as MNHEY and CDR2 as SMNVEV (reference sequence). CDR3 length equals 17 residues. The J segment lost 0 bases and the V segment lost 5 bases, leaving 10 bases of the junction unmatched. For the CDR3, the DNA is TGTGCCAGCAGTATCCTCGGCTTAGCGGGCTCCTACAATGAGCAGTTCTTC. This sequence encodes CASSILGLAGSYNEQFF.

The J gene is TRBJ2-7, the V gene TRBV13; 9 bases agree with TRBD1. Germline V gene lookup returns CDR1 PRHDT and CDR2 FYEKMQ (reference sequence). V lost 5 bases, J lost 1 base, and 6 bases stayed unmatched. The CDR3 is 15 residues long. The CDR3 loop is CASSERGQGSYEQYF. In DNA form, the CDR3 reads TGTGCCAGCAGCGAAAGGGGACAGGGATCCTACGAGCAGTACTTC. The full variable domain, its missing parts supplied by reference TRBV13 and TRBJ2-7, is AAGVIQSPRHLIKEKRETATLKCYPIPRHDTVYWYQQGPGQDPQFLISFYEKMQSDKGSIPDRFSAQQFSDYHSELNMSSLELGDSALYFCASSERGQGSYEQYFGPGTRLTVT.

V gene TRBV5-4 combines with J gene TRBJ1-1, with D unresolved. V lost 4 bases to trimming and J lost 1 base, with 8 bases between them. CDR1 and CDR2 (germline): SGHNT, YYREEE (reference sequence). The CDR3 is made up of 13 amino acids. CDR3 in DNA: TGTGCCAGCAGCCCGCCTACGAACACTGAAGCTTTCTTT. It translates to CASSPPTNTEAFF.

Points on this clone: Other DNA sequences in this sample translate to the same CDR3. CDR3 bases: TGCAGTGCGAGAAATGAAAAACTGTTTTTT. Translation gives CSARNEKLFF. This sequence joins TRBV20-1 and TRBJ1-4; no firm D call. The CDR3 has 10 amino acids. V lost 6 bases, J lost 5 bases, and 4 bases lay in between. Germline V gene lookup returns CDR1 DFQATT and CDR2 SNEGSKA (reference sequence).

V and J are TRBV15 and TRBJ1-1; D possibly corresponds to TRBD1 (5 bases). This CDR3 is built from 15 residues. The germline V gene encodes CDR1 LNHNV and CDR2 YYDKDF (reference sequence). Trimming stripped 4 bases from V and 2 bases from J, with 14 bases between. CDR3 amino acids: CATSIFGAANTEAFF. The CDR3 DNA reads as TGTGCCACCAGCATTTTTGGGGCAGCAAACACTGAAGCTTTCTTT.

The rearrangement links TRBV7-2 to TRBJ2-1; TRBD2 agrees at 12 bases. The CDR3 runs to 15 residues. J gave up 8 bases and V 4 bases, and 6 bases lay outside the gene matches. Germline V CDR1 and CDR2: SGHTA, FQGNSA. As DNA, the CDR3 is TGTGCCAGCAGCTACACGCTAGCGGGAGGGTATGAGCAGTTCTTC. Its protein product is CASSYTLAGGYEQFF.

V usage is TRBV4-1 and J usage is TRBJ2-7, with D hard to call. Deletions cut 0 bases from V and 4 bases from J, with 16 bases between. Germline V gene data show CDR1 as MGHRA and CDR2 as YSYEKL. CDR3 length: 16 residues. The CDR3 bases are TGCGCCAGCAGCCAAGAAGCACTCTCGCAAGGATACGAGCAGTACTTC. Its protein is CASSQEALSQGYEQYF.

This chain links TRBV9 with TRBJ2-1, with 13 bases fitting TRBD2. Germline CDR1 SGDLS, CDR2 YYNGEE. The CDR3 totals 18 residues. Unmatched junction bases numbered 6, after V lost 3 bases and J lost 0 bases. The CDR3 sequence: CASSGGTSGKSSYNEQFF. The CDR3 bases are TGTGCCAGCAGCGGGGGGACTAGCGGGAAAAGCTCCTACAATGAGCAGTTCTTC. The whole variable domain, filled in from reference TRBV9 and TRBJ2-1, reads DSGVTQTPKHLITATGQRVTLRCSPRSGDLSVYWYQQSLDQGLQFLIQYYNGEERAKGNILERFSAQQFPDLHSELNLSSLELGDSALYFCASSGGTSGKSSYNEQFFGPGTRLTVL.

V is TRBV28 and J is TRBJ2-3; D is ambiguous. Looked up from germline, CDR1 is MDHEN and CDR2 is SYDVKM. The CDR3 runs to 12 residues. V lost 6 bases and J lost 6, with 10 bases in between. The CDR3 DNA follows: TGTGCCAGCAGCCATGTGGTGGATACGCAGTATTTT. Translated, it gives CASSHVVDTQYF.

This rearrangement joins TRBV11-2 to TRBJ2-7; TRBD1 might be the D (5 bases). The CDR3 extends over 14 amino acids. CDR1 is SGHAT, CDR2 FQNNGV, per germline. V was trimmed by 7 bases and J by 3 bases, leaving 16 bases between them. CDR3 sequence: CASKKDTPVYEQYF. The CDR3, as DNA: TGTGCCAGCAAGAAGGACACCCCGGTCTACGAGCAGTACTTC.